The present T cell receptor (beta chain) was sequenced within a study of OX40 agonist ivuxolimab in advanced cancers. Sequencing was performed with immunoSEQ multiplex PCR; in TCRdb, only in-frame clones are kept and a portion is missing. Altogether 35,000 to 45,000 clones are present, approximately 80% being singletons, with the ten largest covering about a sixth. Blood sampling was done at baseline, cycle 4 day 1, and cycle 7 day 1. For this clone: Its antigen is unidentified.

Study results and limitations: CD4+ and CD8+ blood T cells expanded clonally by week 6 at 0.1 to 3.0 mg/kg. In general, CD8+ T cells held more expanded clones than CD4+ did, on average. Partial responders at 0.1-3.0 mg/kg showed near-lowest clonal expansion.

The input for sequencing was CD4+ or CD8+ T cells sorted from blood, taken in a trial of the OX40 agonist ivuxolimab. This receptor was identified in an adult with an advanced solid tumor such as melanoma, head and neck, liver or kidney cancer.

CDR3 DNA: TGTGCCAGCCTAGGACAGACCTACGAGCAGTACTTC. Translated, it gives CASLGQTYEQYF. The chain employs TRBV7-9 and TRBJ2-7, with D perhaps TRBD1 (6 bases). The CDR3 is 12 residues long. Trimming cost V 8 bases and J 2 bases, with 10 bases left between them. Germline V gene data show CDR1 as SEHNR and CDR2 as FQNEAQ (reference sequence). Looking up the rest from reference TRBV7-9 and TRBJ2-7 gives the full variable domain: DTGVSQNPRHKITKRGQNVTFRCDPISEHNRLYWYRQTLGQGPEFLTYFQNEAQLEKSRLLSDRFSAERPKGSFSTLEIQRTEQGDSAMYLCASLGQTYEQYFGPGTRLTVT.